What follows are 2 T cell receptor beta chains derived from one specimen sequenced in a study of control samples from healthy donors and cancer patients. This table comes from immunoSEQ multiplex PCR, and its TCRdb copy is limited to in-frame clones, with some not included. The table records about 250,000 clones, about four fifths of them present only once. Sequencing was performed on PBMCs. All receptors come from a woman between 55 and 75 years old with lung cancer.

CDR3 sequence: CATATLHNEQFF. CDR3 DNA sequence: TGTGCCACCGCGACCCTTCACAATGAGCAGTTCTTC. This rearrangement joins TRBV24-1 to TRBJ2-1; D uncertain. Germline CDR1 KGHDR, CDR2 SFDVKD. V gave up 9 bases and J gave up 5 bases, with 10 bases separating them. The CDR3 is 12 residues long.

The rearrangement joins TRBV11-2 to TRBJ2-5; tentatively, D is TRBD2 (6 bases). Germline V gene data show CDR1 as SGHAT and CDR2 as FQNNGV. The CDR3 consists of 13 residues. V gave up 5 bases and J gave up 7 bases, with 14 bases separating them. The DNA for the CDR3 is TGTGCCAGCAGCCCCGGGGGAGCCGGGACCCAGTACTTC. This gives the protein CASSPGGAGTQYF.